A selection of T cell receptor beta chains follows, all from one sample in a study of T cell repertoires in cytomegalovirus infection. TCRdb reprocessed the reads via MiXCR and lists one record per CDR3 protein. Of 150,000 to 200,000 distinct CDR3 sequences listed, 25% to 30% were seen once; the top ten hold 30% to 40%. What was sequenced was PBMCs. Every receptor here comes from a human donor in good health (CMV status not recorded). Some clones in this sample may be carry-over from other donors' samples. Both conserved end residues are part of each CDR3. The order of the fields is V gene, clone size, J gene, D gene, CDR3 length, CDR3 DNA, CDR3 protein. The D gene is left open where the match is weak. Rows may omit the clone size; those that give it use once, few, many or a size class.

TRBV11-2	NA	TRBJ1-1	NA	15	TGTGCCAGCAGCTTAGGGGGGGGGAGACCCACTGAAGCTTTCTTT	CASSLGGGRPTEAFF
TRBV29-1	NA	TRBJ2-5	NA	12	TGCAGCGTTGCCCCTACTAGCGAGACCCAGTACTTC	CSVAPTSETQYF
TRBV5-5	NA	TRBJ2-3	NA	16	TGTGCCAGCATCCTACGAGGGGGGGGAGGCACAGATACGCAGTATTTT	CASILRGGGGTDTQYF
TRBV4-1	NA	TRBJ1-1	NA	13	TGCGCCAGCAGCCAAGTCGGAGGGTCTGAAGCTTTCTTT	CASSQVGGSEAFF
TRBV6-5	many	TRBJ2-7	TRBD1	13	TGTGCCAGCAGAAGACAGGGGGCCTACGAGCAGTACTTC	CASRRQGAYEQYF
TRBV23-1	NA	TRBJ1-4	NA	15	TGCGCCAGCTTCCGCCTTGCCCCGGGGGAGGAAAAACTGTTTTTT	CASFRLAPGEEKLFF
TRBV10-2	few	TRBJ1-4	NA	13	TGCGCCAGCAGTGAACAGGGCGATGAAAAACTGTTTTTT	CASSEQGDEKLFF
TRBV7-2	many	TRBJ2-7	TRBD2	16	TGTGCCAGCAGCTTTAGGGCCGGGGGGGGGCCCTACGAGCAGTACTTC	CASSFRAGGGPYEQYF
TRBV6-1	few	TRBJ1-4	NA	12	TGTGCCAGCAGTTCCATTAATGAAAAACTGTTTTTT	CASSSINEKLFF
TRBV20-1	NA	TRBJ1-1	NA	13	TGCAGTGCTAGAGAGCCGGGCCCAGGTGTGGCTTTCTTT	CSAREPGPGVAFF
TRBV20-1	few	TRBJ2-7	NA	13	TGCAGTGCTAGAGTTGCCTCGGCGGACGAGCAGTACTTC	CSARVASADEQYF
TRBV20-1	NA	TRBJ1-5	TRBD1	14	TGCAGTGCTAGAGCAGGGGGCTACAATCAGCCCCAGCATTTT	CSARAGGYNQPQHF
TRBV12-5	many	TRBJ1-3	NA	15	TGTGCTAGTGGTTTGGACGGGACGTCCGGAAACACCATATATTTT	CASGLDGTSGNTIYF
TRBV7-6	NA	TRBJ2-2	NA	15	TGTGCCAGCAGCTTAGGGCAAGCGAACACCGGGGAGCTGTTTTTT	CASSLGQANTGELFF
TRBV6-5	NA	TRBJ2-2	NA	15	TGTGCCAGCAGTCGGGCAGGGTGGATCACCGGGGAGCTGTTTTTT	CASSRAGWITGELFF
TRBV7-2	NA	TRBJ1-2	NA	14	TGTGCCAGCAGCTTAGGTTTGCAGGACTATGGCTACACCTTC	CASSLGLQDYGYTF
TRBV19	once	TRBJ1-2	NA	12	TGTGCCAGTAGACTGCGAGGCTATGGCTACACCTTC	CASRLRGYGYTF
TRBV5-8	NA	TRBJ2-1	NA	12	TGTGCCAGCAGCAACGGCCCAGATGAGCAGTTCTTC	CASSNGPDEQFF
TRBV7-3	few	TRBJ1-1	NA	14	TGTGCCAGCAGCGTTACGGGGGAGGGAACTGAAGCTTTCTTT	CASSVTGEGTEAFF
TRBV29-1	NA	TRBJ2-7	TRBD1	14	TGCAGCGTAGAGTACAGGGGGAAGGACTACGAGCAGTACTTC	CSVEYRGKDYEQYF
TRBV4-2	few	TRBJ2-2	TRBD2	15	TGTGCCAGCGGACAGAGCGGGGGGGCCCACGGGGAGCTGTTTTTT	CASGQSGGAHGELFF
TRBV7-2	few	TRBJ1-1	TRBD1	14	TGTGCCAGCAGCAGGGACAGGAGTCCGCCTGAAGCTTTCTTT	CASSRDRSPPEAFF
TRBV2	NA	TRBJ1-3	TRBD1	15	TGTGCCAGCAGTCGGGACAGGGGCCGGGGAAACACCATATATTTT	CASSRDRGRGNTIYF
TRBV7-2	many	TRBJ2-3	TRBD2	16	TGTGCCAGCAGCTTAACCGGGACTAGCGGCTCAGATACGCAGTATTTT	CASSLTGTSGSDTQYF
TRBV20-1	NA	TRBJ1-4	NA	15	TGCAGTGCTTCCCCCAGTTCAGGGTGGGACGAAAAACTGTTTTTT	CSASPSSGWDEKLFF
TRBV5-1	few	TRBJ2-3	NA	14	TGCGCCAGCAGCCCCGGAACGAGTCTAGATACGCAGTATTTT	CASSPGTSLDTQYF
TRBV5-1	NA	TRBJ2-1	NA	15	TGCGCCAGCAGCCCGACTGGAGACAGTAGCAATGAGCAGTTCTTC	CASSPTGDSSNEQFF
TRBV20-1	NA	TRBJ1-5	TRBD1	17	TGCAGTGCTGGCGAATCGACAGGGAGTCGCAGCAATCAGCCCCAGCATTTT	CSAGESTGSRSNQPQHF
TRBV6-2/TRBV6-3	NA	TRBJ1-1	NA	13	TGTGCCAGCAGTTACTCGAAGGGGGCTGAAGCTTTCTTT	CASSYSKGAEAFF
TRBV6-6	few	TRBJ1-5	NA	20	TGTGCCAGCAGTTACTCGATCGGGGTTCGGGGCTCTTCAGACAATCAGCCCCAGCATTTT	CASSYSIGVRGSSDNQPQHF
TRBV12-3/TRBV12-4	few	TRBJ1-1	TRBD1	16	TGTGCCAGCAAGAAGGGGCAGGGGGCTGTGAACACTGAAGCTTTCTTT	CASKKGQGAVNTEAFF